The rows below give T cell receptor beta chains drawn from one sample of a study of T cell responses to AZD1222 COVID-19 vaccine. Measured with immunoSEQ multiplex PCR; TCRdb has only the in-frame clones, and not every one. The sample records some 86,000 clones, roughly 90% being singletons. The sample here was peripheral blood, taken 28 days after the second AZD1222 dose. The receptors were sampled from an adult who received the AZD1222 COVID-19 vaccine. CDR3s include the opening cysteine and the closing phenylalanine or tryptophan. D genes are given only for firm matches. A row's size may be missing; if present it is once, few, many or a size class.

.,.,TRBV5-1,TRBJ2-7,13,TGCGCCAGCAGCTTGGACAGTGCCTACGAGCAGTACTTC,CASSLDSAYEQYF
once,.,TRBV7-3,TRBJ2-3,14,TGTGCCAGCAGCCAGGGGGGGCGAACAGATACGCAGTATTTT,CASSQGGRTDTQYF
.,.,TRBV6-5,TRBJ1-2,14,TGTGCCAGCAGTTACACAGCCTCTATAAACGGCTACACCTTC,CASSYTASINGYTF
.,TRBD1,TRBV29-1,TRBJ1-1,13,TGCAGCGTTCAAGGGACAGGGAGCACTGAAGCTTTCTTT,CSVQGTGSTEAFF
once,.,TRBV27,TRBJ2-7,13,TGTGCCAGCAGTTCGGACAGCTCCTACGAGCAGTACTTC,CASSSDSSYEQYF
.,.,TRBV23-1,TRBJ1-5,18,TGCGCCAGCAGTCAATTATGCCCTTGGTGGGGAGGCAATCAGCCCCAGCATTTT,CASSQLCPWWGGNQPQHF
.,.,TRBV5-1,TRBJ2-1,16,TGCGCCAGCAGCTTGGTCTCCTGGGCCGATTATAGTGAGCAGTTCTTC,CASSLVSWADYSEQFF
.,.,TRBV19,TRBJ1-1,14,TGTGCCAGTAGTATCAGCAGGGGAGGACCTGAAGCTTTCTTT,CASSISRGGPEAFF
.,.,TRBV6-2/TRBV6-3,TRBJ1-1,14,TGTGCCAGCAGCTCAGGAGGGTCGGCCCCTGAAGCTTTCTTT,CASSSGGSAPEAFF
.,.,TRBV7-2,TRBJ1-5,14,TGTGCCAGCAGCCCCCTATCTGGGGGACAGCCCCAGCATTTT,CASSPLSGGQPQHF
once,.,TRBV2,TRBJ1-1,11,TGTGCCAGCAGTCCGTACACTGAAGCTTTCTTT,CASSPYTEAFF
.,.,TRBV29-1,TRBJ1-1,12,TGCAGCGTCTTGCGTGTGAACACTGAAGCTTTCTTT,CSVLRVNTEAFF
few,.,TRBV6-2/TRBV6-3,TRBJ2-5,13,TGTGCCAGCAGATACAGGGCCCGGGAGACCCAGTACTTC,CASRYRARETQYF
.,TRBD2,TRBV6-4,TRBJ2-2,14,TGTGCCAGCAGCCAGACTAGCTCCACCGGGGAGCTGTTTTTT,CASSQTSSTGELFF
.,TRBD2,TRBV19,TRBJ2-7,15,TGTGCCAGTAGTATCATCGCGGGAGGGCCCCACGAGCAGTACTTC,CASSIIAGGPHEQYF
.,TRBD1,TRBV6-2/TRBV6-3,TRBJ1-5,14,TGTGCCAGCAGCCTTGACAGGGGTGGTCAGCCCCAGCATTTT,CASSLDRGGQPQHF
.,.,TRBV13,TRBJ1-5,18,TGTGCCAGCAGTCGATGGGGAACAGGGCCGCGTCGAATTCAGCCCCAGCATTTT,CASSRWGTGPRRIQPQHF
.,.,TRBV7-8,TRBJ2-7,13,TGTGCCAGCAGCTCCTTAACAGGGTACGAGCAGTACTTC,CASSSLTGYEQYF
.,TRBD1,TRBV5-1,TRBJ1-5,17,TGCGCCAGCAGCTTGGCCCCAGGGGGCGCGGGCAATCAGCCCCAGCATTTT,CASSLAPGGAGNQPQHF
once,.,TRBV29-1,TRBJ2-1,10,TGCAGCGTTGATGTCAATGAGCAGTTCTTC,CSVDVNEQFF
.,TRBD2,TRBV7-3,TRBJ2-3,17,TGTGCCAGCAGCGAACAACGGACTAGCGGGAGCCCAGATACGCAGTATTTT,CASSEQRTSGSPDTQYF
.,TRBD2,TRBV6-4,TRBJ2-3,14,TGTGCCAGCAGTGAGGCGGGAGGAGCAGATACGCAGTATTTT,CASSEAGGADTQYF
.,.,TRBV6-2/TRBV6-3,TRBJ2-7,14,TGTGCCAGCAGTTACGCTAGCGCTTCCTACGAGCAGTACTTC,CASSYASASYEQYF
.,TRBD1,TRBV7-9,TRBJ1-3,13,TGTGCCAGCTCCGGGACAGGACGAAACACCATATATTTT,CASSGTGRNTIYF
few,.,TRBV7-9,TRBJ1-1,15,TGTGCCAGCAGCTCAACCGACGAAGGAGACACTGAAGCTTTCTTT,CASSSTDEGDTEAFF
.,.,TRBV6-5,TRBJ1-2,15,TGTGCCAGCCTAATATCTCCGGGAAACAAGGATGGCTACACCTTC,CASLISPGNKDGYTF
.,.,TRBV28,TRBJ2-7,15,TGTGCCAGCAGTTTATTTGACTCCGACTCCTACGAGCAGTACTTC,CASSLFDSDSYEQYF
.,TRBD1,TRBV11-2,TRBJ2-1,15,TGTGCCAGCAGCTGGGACAGAGGCTCCTACAATGAGCAGTTCTTC,CASSWDRGSYNEQFF
once,.,TRBV9,TRBJ2-7,15,TGTGCCAGCAGCCCTAATCAGGGAGGACCCTACGAGCAGTACTTC,CASSPNQGGPYEQYF
.,TRBD1,TRBV4-1,TRBJ1-3,15,TGCGCCAGCAGCCAAGAAGACAGGGGAGGCAACACCATATATTTT,CASSQEDRGGNTIYF
once,TRBD2,TRBV15,TRBJ2-5,16,TGTGCCACCAGCAGAGATATAACTAGCGGGAGAGAGACCCAGTACTTC,CATSRDITSGRETQYF
.,.,TRBV7-8,TRBJ1-2,15,TGTGCCAGCACTAAACAGGGTGGGATCGGCTATGGCTACACCTTC,CASTKQGGIGYGYTF
.,.,TRBV11-2,TRBJ2-7,13,TGTGCCAGCAGCTCGGGCCCTCCCTACGAGCAGTACTTC,CASSSGPPYEQYF
.,TRBD2,TRBV19,TRBJ2-2,16,TGTGCCAGTAGTATGGTTACTAGCGGGAGCACCGGGGAGCTGTTTTTT,CASSMVTSGSTGELFF
.,.,TRBV6-4,TRBJ2-1,16,TGTGCCAGCAGTGACTCGGGCCAGGGGCACTACAATGAGCAGTTCTTC,CASSDSGQGHYNEQFF